Shown below are 21 T cell receptor beta chains from a single sample sequenced in a study of tumor-infiltrating lymphocytes in oesophageal squamous cell carcinoma. TCRdb processed the PCR reads anew with MiXCR; each CDR3 protein has one entry. The profile covers 15,000 or so distinct CDR3 sequences, with around 48% appearing a single time and approximately 45% taken by the ten largest. The specimen sequenced was normal esophageal tissue next to the tumor. The receptor set was obtained from a female donor with esophageal squamous cell carcinoma.

Only a few counts were recorded for this clonotype. The gene calls are TRBV5-5 and TRBJ2-7, with 13 bases aligning to TRBD2. The V gene end was trimmed by 4 bases and the J gene end by 3 bases; junction bases not matched to a gene: 4. The germline gives CDR1 SGHKS, CDR2 YYEKEE (reference sequence). CDR3 size: 15 residues. The CDR3: CASSTGLAGLYEQYF. CDR3 DNA sequence: TGTGCCAGCAGCACGGGACTAGCGGGACTCTACGAGCAGTACTTC.

This clonotype was seen ten or more times. The chain joins TRBV12-3 or TRBV12-4 to TRBJ1-6, with 7 bases that match TRBD1. The CDR3 loop spans 13 amino acids. The junction had 5 bases not matched to a gene; V was cut back by 4 bases and J by 11 bases. CDR3 in amino acids: CASSYLGQTPLHF. The CDR3 DNA reads TGTGCCAGCAGTTATCTGGGACAGACACCCCTCCACTTT.

The rearrangement joins TRBV28 to TRBJ2-4; TRBD2 matches at 10 bases. The assigned J gene may be wrong: the sequence end matches TRBJ2-7 better. CDR3 length: 16 residues. Germline V gene data show CDR1 as MDHEN and CDR2 as SYDVKM. CDR3 loop: CASSTSYLAGEYEQYF. The CDR3 region has the DNA TGTGCCAGCAGTACTTCCTACCTAGCGGGAGAATACGAGCAGTACTTC.

J is TRBJ1-4 and V is TRBV12-3 or TRBV12-4, with 8 bases aligning to TRBD1. Losses at the gene ends were 6 bases for V and 6 bases for J; bases not matched to a gene: 6. The length of the CDR3 is 14 residues. The DNA for the CDR3 is TGTGCCAGCAGCTCTCAGGGGGCAGATGAAAAACTGTTTTTT. Translating gives CASSSQGADEKLFF.

The J gene is TRBJ2-1, the V gene TRBV11-2, with unresolved D. Matching the DNA end better, TRBJ2-7 makes the J call doubtful. Germline-derived CDR1 and CDR2 are SGHAT and FQNNGV. The CDR3 length is 12 residues. The CDR3 DNA sequence: TGTGCCAGCAGCTTAGTTGCTAGTGAGCAGTACTTC. This sequence encodes CASSLVASEQYF.

This clonotype was recorded many times. V usage is TRBV7-9 and J usage is TRBJ2-1; TRBD2 agrees at 14 bases. The CDR3 sequence is 16 residues long. With V trimmed by 5 bases and J by 9 bases, 9 bases remained unmatched. CDR1 and CDR2 (germline): SEHNR, FQNEAQ (reference sequence). The CDR3 DNA reads as TGTGCCAGCAGCCCGCGGACTAGCGGGAGGAATGTTGAGCAGTTCTTC. Translating gives CASSPRTSGRNVEQFF.

The chain combines TRBV11-3 with TRBJ2-1; TRBD2 agrees at 7 bases. The CDR3 totals 13 residues. From germline, CDR1 is SGHNT and CDR2 YENEEA. V lost 7 bases, J lost 8 bases, and 8 bases stayed unmatched. The DNA of the CDR3 is TGTGCCAGCAACTCGGGGGGAATGGATGAGCAGTTCTTC. The encoded protein is CASNSGGMDEQFF.

This clonotype was counted many times. This sequence may be a read error, since a much larger clone differs from it by one base. J is TRBJ2-5 and V is TRBV6-1; either TRBD1 or TRBD2 may fit D (5 bases each). V lost 7 bases to trimming and J lost 10 bases, with 19 bases between them. Germline V gives CDR1 MNHNS, CDR2 SASEGT. This CDR3 comprises 13 residues. The CDR3 here is CASTPRGLGYQYF. The DNA of the CDR3 is TGTGCCAGCACCCCCCGGGGCCTGGGGTACCAGTACTTC.

There are a few counts of this clonotype. This rearrangement joins TRBV7-4 to TRBJ2-1, with TRBD2 matching 8 bases. Looked up from germline, CDR1 is SGHVT and CDR2 is SQSDAQ. V was pared by 6 bases and J by 1 base, with 8 bases of the junction left unmatched. The CDR3 covers 16 residues. CDR3 sequence reads: CASRISGTLSYNEQFF. CDR3 coding DNA: TGTGCCAGCAGGATTAGCGGGACCCTATCCTACAATGAGCAGTTCTTC.

This chain connects TRBV9 to TRBJ2-5, with a weak D call TRBD2 (6 bases). Germline V gene data show CDR1 as SGDLS and CDR2 as YYNGEE. CDR3 length equals 14 residues. V was cut by 0 bases and J by 1 base, with 7 bases left in between. In nucleotides, the CDR3 is TGTGCCAGCAGCGTAGGGGGACTCCAAGAGACCCAGTACTTC. Its translation: CASSVGGLQETQYF.

This clonotype was seen ten or more times. This chain connects TRBV28 to TRBJ1-1; D possibly corresponds to TRBD1 (5 bases). The CDR3 is made up of 12 amino acids. V was shortened by 3 bases and J by 10 bases, with 12 bases between the two germline ends. From germline, CDR1 is MDHEN and CDR2 SYDVKM. The DNA of the CDR3 is TGTGCCAGCAGTTTTTGGGGCATGGGAGCTTTCTTT. Translating gives CASSFWGMGAFF.

The V gene is TRBV7-4, the J gene TRBJ1-1, with TRBD2 matching over 7 bases. The J call may be faulty, since TRBJ2-1 better matches the DNA end. CDR3 length: 12 residues. Germline lookup yields CDR1 SGHVT and CDR2 SQSDAQ. The CDR3 is CASSSGAGLQFF. The CDR3 DNA reads TGTGCCAGCAGCTCTGGAGCGGGATTGCAGTTCTTC.

This clonotype was seen a handful of times. This chain uses TRBV18 with TRBJ1-1; no firm D call. Germline V gives CDR1 KGHSH, CDR2 LQKENI. Deletions cut 5 bases from V and 1 base from J, with 11 bases between. The CDR3 has 14 residues. The CDR3 loop is CASSWPPWNTEAFF. The CDR3 nucleotides are TGTGCCAGCTCATGGCCACCGTGGAACACTGAAGCTTTCTTT.

The chain carries TRBV5-4 and TRBJ2-1, with 7 positions matching TRBD2. With 2 bases clipped from V and 2 bases from J, the junction kept 7 bases outside the gene matches. Germline V gene lookup returns CDR1 SGHNT and CDR2 YYREEE (reference sequence). The CDR3 spans 16 residues. CDR3 DNA: TGTGCCAGCAGCTTAGACTTCGGGACTACCTACAATGAGCAGTTCTTC. It codes for CASSLDFGTTYNEQFF.

This clonotype appeared a few times. The J gene is TRBJ2-3, the V gene TRBV7-6; D might be TRBD1 or TRBD2, each matching 6 bases. Trimming removed 7 bases at V and 6 bases at J, with 20 bases between. Germline CDR1 is SGHVS and CDR2 is FNYEAQ. The CDR3 length is 15 residues. CDR3 DNA sequence: TGTGCCAGCACCCTCCTGTGGGGGGCTGGGGATACGCAGTATTTT. Amino acids: CASTLLWGAGDTQYF.

This clonotype was detected once. The V gene is TRBV7-3, the J gene TRBJ2-6, with 8 bases aligning to TRBD2. The DNA end is more similar to TRBJ2-7, so the J call may be wrong. The CDR3 totals 15 residues. The germline V gene encodes CDR1 SGHTA and CDR2 FQGTGA. This CDR3 reads CASSFTGGAYNEQYF. DNA for the CDR3: TGTGCCAGCAGCTTCACGGGAGGGGCCTACAATGAGCAGTACTTC.

This chain links TRBV7-9 with TRBJ2-4; 9 bases match TRBD2. The end of the DNA is better explained by TRBJ2-1, so the J call may be wrong. Germline V gene data show CDR1 as SEHNR and CDR2 as FQNEAQ (reference sequence). The CDR3 runs 15 residues. The CDR3 DNA follows: TGTGCCAGCAGCTTGGCGGGAGGGCTAGAGGGTGAGCAGTTCTTC. It codes for CASSLAGGLEGEQFF.

This clonotype has at least ten counts. The chain carries TRBV4-1 and TRBJ2-3, with 10 positions matching TRBD1. After removal of 0 bases from V and 6 bases from J, the junction contained 6 bases not matched to a gene. The CDR3 sequence is 16 residues long. Germline loops: CDR1 MGHRA, CDR2 YSYEKL. CDR3: CASSQDPGQGFDTQYF. The CDR3 DNA reads as TGCGCCAGCAGCCAAGATCCGGGACAGGGGTTTGATACGCAGTATTTT.

The V gene is TRBV7-8, the J gene TRBJ2-3; TRBD2 aligns across 12 bases. Losses at the gene ends were 3 bases for V and 3 bases for J; bases not matched to a gene: 7. Germline V gene sequence: CDR1 SGHVS, CDR2 FQNEAQ. This CDR3 has 17 residues. The CDR3: CASSLILAGGKTDTQYF. CDR3 nucleotide sequence: TGTGCCAGCAGCTTGATACTAGCGGGAGGAAAAACAGATACGCAGTATTTT.

This clonotype was picked up one time. J is TRBJ2-1 and V is TRBV11-2, with D uncertain. CDR1 is SGHAT, CDR2 FQNNGV, per germline. Trimming pared 3 bases from V and 0 bases from J, leaving 15 bases between. This CDR3 has 17 residues. The CDR3 region is CASSLQAVRSSYNEQFF. CDR3 nucleotides: TGTGCCAGCAGCTTGCAGGCGGTCCGGAGCTCCTACAATGAGCAGTTCTTC. The variable domain in full, with the rest retrieved from reference TRBV11-2 and TRBJ2-1, is EAGVAQSPRYKIIEKRQSVAFWCNPISGHATLYWYQQILGQGPKLLIQFQNNGVVDDSQLPKDRFSAERLKGVDSTLKIQPAKLEDSAVYLCASSLQAVRSSYNEQFFGPGTRLTVL.

In the case of this clonotype: Because it lacks the conserved phenylalanine or tryptophan at the end, this CDR3 is likely a read error. The limits of the CDR3 on the DNA are not certain, so only TCRdb's listed CDR3 is given. The rearrangement links TRBV7-2 to TRBJ1-1; TRBD1, as called in the table, went unchecked against the DNA. Germline CDR1 reads SGHTA; CDR2 reads FQGNSA. The CDR3 extends over 18 residues, inclusive of both ends. CDR3 in amino acids: CASSRGGQISGNTIYFGE.